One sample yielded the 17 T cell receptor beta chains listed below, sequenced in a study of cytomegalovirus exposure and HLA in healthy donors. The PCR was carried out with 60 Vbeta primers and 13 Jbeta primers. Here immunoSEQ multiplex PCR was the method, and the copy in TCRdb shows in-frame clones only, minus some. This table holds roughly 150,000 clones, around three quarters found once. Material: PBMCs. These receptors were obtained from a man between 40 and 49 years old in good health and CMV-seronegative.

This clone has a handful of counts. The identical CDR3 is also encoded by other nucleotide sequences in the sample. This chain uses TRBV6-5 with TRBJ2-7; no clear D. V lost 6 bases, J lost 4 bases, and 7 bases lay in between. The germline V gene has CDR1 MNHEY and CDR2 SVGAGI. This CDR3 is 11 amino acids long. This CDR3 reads CASSRGYEQYF. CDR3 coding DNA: TGTGCCAGCAGCAGAGGTTACGAGCAGTACTTC.

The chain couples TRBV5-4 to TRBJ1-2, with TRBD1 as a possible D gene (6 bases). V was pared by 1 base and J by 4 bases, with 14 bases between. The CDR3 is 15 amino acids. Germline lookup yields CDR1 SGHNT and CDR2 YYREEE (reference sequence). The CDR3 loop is CASSLPLGQTYGYTF. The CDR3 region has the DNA TGTGCCAGCAGCTTGCCGTTAGGACAGACCTATGGCTACACCTTC.

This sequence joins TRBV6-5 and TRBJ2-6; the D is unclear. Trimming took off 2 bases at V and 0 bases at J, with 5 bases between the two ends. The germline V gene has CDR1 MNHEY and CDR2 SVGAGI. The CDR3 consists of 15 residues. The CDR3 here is CASSYGSSGANVLTF. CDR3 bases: TGTGCCAGCAGTTACGGTAGCTCTGGGGCCAACGTCCTGACTTTC.

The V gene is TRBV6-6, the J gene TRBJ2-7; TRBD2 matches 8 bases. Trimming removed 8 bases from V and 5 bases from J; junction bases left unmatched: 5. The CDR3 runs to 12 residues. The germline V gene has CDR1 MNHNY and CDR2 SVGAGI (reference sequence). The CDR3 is CASGGTRDEQYF. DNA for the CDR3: TGTGCCAGCGGCGGGACTAGGGACGAGCAGTACTTC.

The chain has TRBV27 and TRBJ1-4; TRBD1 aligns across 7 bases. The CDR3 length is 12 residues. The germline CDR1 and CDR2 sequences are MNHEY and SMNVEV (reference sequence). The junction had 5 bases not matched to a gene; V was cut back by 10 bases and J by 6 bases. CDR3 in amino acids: CATRQGYEKLFF. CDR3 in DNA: TGTGCCACCCGACAGGGTTATGAAAAACTGTTTTTT. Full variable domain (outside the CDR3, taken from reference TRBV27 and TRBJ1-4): EAQVTQNPRYLITVTGKKLTVTCSQNMNHEYMSWYRQDPGLGLRQIYYSMNVEVTDKGDVPEGYKVSRKEKRNFPLILESPSPNQTSLYFCATRQGYEKLFFGSGTQLSVL.

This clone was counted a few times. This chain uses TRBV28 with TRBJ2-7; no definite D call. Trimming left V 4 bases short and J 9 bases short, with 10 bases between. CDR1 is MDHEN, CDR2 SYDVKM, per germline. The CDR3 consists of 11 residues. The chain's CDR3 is CASSSQIGQYF. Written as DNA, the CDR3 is TGTGCCAGCAGTTCGCAAATCGGGCAGTACTTC.

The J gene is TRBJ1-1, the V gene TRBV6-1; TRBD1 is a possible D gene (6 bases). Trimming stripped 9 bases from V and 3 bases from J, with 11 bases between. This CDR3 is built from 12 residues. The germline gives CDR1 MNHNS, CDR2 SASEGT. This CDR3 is CASGTGYTEAFF. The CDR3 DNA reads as TGTGCCAGTGGCACAGGGTACACTGAAGCTTTCTTT.

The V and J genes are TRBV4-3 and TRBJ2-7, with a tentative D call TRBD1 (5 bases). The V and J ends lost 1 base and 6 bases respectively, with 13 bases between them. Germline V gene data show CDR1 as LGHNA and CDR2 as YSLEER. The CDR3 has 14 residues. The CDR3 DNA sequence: TGCGCCAGCAGCCAAGGACCCGACCAGGGCGAGCAGTACTTC. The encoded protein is CASSQGPDQGEQYF.

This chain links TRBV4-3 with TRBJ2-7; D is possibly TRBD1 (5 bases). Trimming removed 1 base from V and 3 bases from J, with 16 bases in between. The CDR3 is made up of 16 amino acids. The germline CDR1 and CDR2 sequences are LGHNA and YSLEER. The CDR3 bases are TGCGCCAGCAGCCAAGGAAGGGGCTGGCAGGGCTACGAGCAGTACTTC. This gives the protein CASSQGRGWQGYEQYF.

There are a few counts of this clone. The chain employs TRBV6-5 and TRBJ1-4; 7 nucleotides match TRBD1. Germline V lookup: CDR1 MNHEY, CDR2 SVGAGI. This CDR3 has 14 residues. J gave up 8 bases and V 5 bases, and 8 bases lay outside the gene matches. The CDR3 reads CASSPRQGDEKLFF. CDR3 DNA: TGTGCCAGCAGTCCAAGACAGGGTGACGAAAAACTGTTTTTT.

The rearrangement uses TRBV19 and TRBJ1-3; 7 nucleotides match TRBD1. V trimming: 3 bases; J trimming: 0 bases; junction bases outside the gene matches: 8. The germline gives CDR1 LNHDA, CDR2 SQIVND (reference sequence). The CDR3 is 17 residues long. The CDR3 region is CASSILFRDSSGNTIYF. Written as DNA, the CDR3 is TGTGCCAGTAGTATCCTCTTCCGGGACAGCTCTGGAAACACCATATATTTT.

Here the CDR3 reads CASSDPWQGNEQYF. The CDR3 nucleotides are TGTGCCAGCAGTGACCCCTGGCAGGGAAACGAGCAGTACTTC. The rearrangement uses TRBV25-1 and TRBJ2-7, with D perhaps TRBD1 (5 bases). Trimming removed 3 bases at V and 5 bases at J, with 14 bases between. The CDR3 is made up of 14 amino acids. Looked up from germline, CDR1 is MGHDK and CDR2 is SYGVNS.

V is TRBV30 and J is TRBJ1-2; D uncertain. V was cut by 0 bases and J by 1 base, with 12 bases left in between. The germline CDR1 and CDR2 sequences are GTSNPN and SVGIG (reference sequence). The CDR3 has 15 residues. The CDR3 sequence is CAWSVRGRVNYGYTF. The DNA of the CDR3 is TGTGCCTGGAGTGTTCGGGGAAGGGTTAACTATGGCTACACCTTC.

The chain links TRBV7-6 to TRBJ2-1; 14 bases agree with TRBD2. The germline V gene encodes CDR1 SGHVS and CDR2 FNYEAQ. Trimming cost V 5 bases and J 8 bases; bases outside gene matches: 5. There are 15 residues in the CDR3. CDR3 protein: CASSKTSGRGDEQFF. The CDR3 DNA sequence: TGTGCCAGCAGCAAGACTAGCGGGAGGGGCGATGAGCAGTTCTTC.

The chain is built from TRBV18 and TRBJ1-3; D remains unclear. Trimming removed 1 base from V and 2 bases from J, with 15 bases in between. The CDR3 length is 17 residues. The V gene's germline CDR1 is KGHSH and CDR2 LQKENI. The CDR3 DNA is TGTGCCAGCTCACCACGGGTACTGCGCGGAACTGGAAACACCATATATTTT. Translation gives CASSPRVLRGTGNTIYF. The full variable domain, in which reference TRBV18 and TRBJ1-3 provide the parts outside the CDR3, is NAGVMQNPRHLVRRRGQEARLRCSPMKGHSHVYWYRQLPEEGLKFMVYLQKENIIDESGMPKERFSAEFPKEGPSILRIQQVVRGDSAAYFCASSPRVLRGTGNTIYFGEGSWLTVV.

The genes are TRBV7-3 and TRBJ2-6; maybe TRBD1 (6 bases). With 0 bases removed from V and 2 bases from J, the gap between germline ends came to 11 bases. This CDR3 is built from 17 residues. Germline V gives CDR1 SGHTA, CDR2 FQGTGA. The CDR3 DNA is TGTGCCAGCAGCTTAACGGGGGCAGGGACTGGGGCCAACGTCCTGACTTTC. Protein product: CASSLTGAGTGANVLTF.

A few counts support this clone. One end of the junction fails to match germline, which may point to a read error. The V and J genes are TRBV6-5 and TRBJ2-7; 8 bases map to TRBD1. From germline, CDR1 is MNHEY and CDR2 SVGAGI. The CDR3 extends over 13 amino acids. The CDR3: CASSYHRDRPFNF. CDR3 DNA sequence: TGTGCCAGCAGTTACCACCGGGACAGGCCGTTTAACTTC.